One sample yielded the 19 T cell receptor beta chains listed below, sequenced in a study of T cell repertoires in cytomegalovirus infection. One entry per CDR3 protein results from TCRdb running MiXCR on the reads. Of hundreds of thousands of distinct CDR3 sequences listed, 30% to 35% are singletons. For these receptors, no antigen is known. Sequences were derived from cultured PBMCs, sampled from culture after CMV antigen stimulation. The receptors were sampled from a human donor in good health (CMV status not recorded). Some clones in this sample may be carry-over from other donors' samples.

The sample holds a few counts of this clonotype. The chain recombines TRBV6-1 with TRBJ2-3; D unclear. CDR3 length equals 14 residues. Germline lookup yields CDR1 MNHNS and CDR2 SASEGT. The V and J ends lost 7 bases and 0 bases respectively, with 11 bases between them. The CDR3 region has the DNA TGTGCCAGCATCCCCGGAGCTAGCACAGATACGCAGTATTTT. Translated, it gives CASIPGASTDTQYF.

This clonotype was observed a handful of times. The rearrangement links TRBV19 to TRBJ2-7; no firm D call. Germline CDR1 is LNHDA and CDR2 is SQIVND (reference sequence). The CDR3 totals 15 residues. The V end lost 8 bases, the J end lost 1 base, and 18 bases lay between the germline ends. For the CDR3, the DNA is TGTGCCAGTCGTGGGTGGTCACCGGAGTCCTACGAGCAGTACTTC. This sequence encodes CASRGWSPESYEQYF.

This clonotype was found a few times. The genes are TRBV7-6 and TRBJ2-7, with D possibly matching TRBD2 (5 bases). The CDR3 has 13 residues. The germline V gene encodes CDR1 SGHVS and CDR2 FNYEAQ. V was pared by 0 bases and J by 4 bases, with 7 bases between. DNA of the CDR3: TGTGCCAGCAGCTTAGCGTGGGAGTACGAGCAGTACTTC. Translated, it gives CASSLAWEYEQYF.

This clonotype turned up a few times. The gene calls are TRBV20-1 and TRBJ2-5; D gene ambiguous. In germline, CDR1 is DFQATT, CDR2 SNEGSKA (reference sequence). The V and J ends lost 0 bases and 5 bases respectively, with 13 bases between them. The CDR3 sequence is 14 residues long. The CDR3 DNA is TGCAGTGCTAGAGATCGGATTAGCTTGGAGACCCAGTACTTC. Translation gives CSARDRISLETQYF.

V gene TRBV14 combines with J gene TRBJ2-3; D remains ambiguous. Between the trimmed V and J ends, which lost 0 bases and 8 bases, there was a span of 15 bases. Germline CDR1 and CDR2: SGHDN and FVKESK. The CDR3 is made up of 15 amino acids. The CDR3 DNA reads TGTGCCAGCAGCCAAGATTCGCTCCCTCCGTCTACGCAGTATTTT. Its protein product is CASSQDSLPPSTQYF.

The chain joins TRBV2 to TRBJ1-4; no definite D call. V lost 8 bases to trimming and J lost 10 bases, with 11 bases between them. The CDR3 loop spans 11 amino acids. Germline assignment: CDR1 SNHLY and CDR2 FYNNEI. In nucleotides, the CDR3 is TGTGCCAGCCGGGCCGGAGGAAAACTGTTTTTT. It yields the protein CASRAGGKLFF.

This chain's CDR3 is CASSLYASGREETQYF. CDR3 coding DNA: TGCGCCAGCAGCTTGTACGCTAGCGGGAGAGAAGAGACCCAGTACTTC. The chain is built from TRBV5-1 and TRBJ2-5; 10 bases are a match to TRBD2. CDR3 size: 16 residues. The germline V gene encodes CDR1 SGHRS and CDR2 YFSETQ. The V segment lost 1 base and the J segment 3 bases; nucleotides outside the gene matches: 6.

This clonotype was counted between two and nine times. The chain couples TRBV7-2 to TRBJ2-3, with D possibly TRBD1 on 6 matching bases. The CDR3 is 15 residues long. CDR1 and CDR2 from the germline V gene are SGHTA and FQGNSA. Trimming removed 2 bases at V and 3 bases at J, with 12 bases between. The DNA for the CDR3 is TGTGCCAGCAGCTTACGGGCCCAGGGGACAGATACGCAGTATTTT. Translation: CASSLRAQGTDTQYF.

This clonotype was detected many times. The CDR3 sequence: CASSLAGSGANVLTF. CDR3 sequence (DNA): TGCGCCAGCAGCTTGGCAGGGTCTGGGGCCAACGTCCTGACTTTC. The rearrangement joins TRBV5-1 to TRBJ2-6; D is possibly TRBD1 (5 bases). The CDR3 totals 15 residues. The germline V and J ends were trimmed by 0 bases and 1 base, with 5 bases remaining between them. Per the germline V gene, CDR1 is SGHRS and CDR2 is YFSETQ.

The chain is built from TRBV12-5 and TRBJ2-2; D might be TRBD1 or TRBD2, each matching 5 bases. Germline assignment: CDR1 LGHNT and CDR2 FRNRAP. V was shortened by 6 bases and J by 2 bases, with 16 bases between the two germline ends. This CDR3 spans 16 amino acids. CDR3 sequence reads: CASGLNRDGNTGELFF. CDR3 nucleotides: TGTGCTAGTGGCCTTAACCGGGACGGCAACACCGGGGAGCTGTTTTTT.

At least ten counts were recorded for this clonotype. The chain recombines TRBV11-2 with TRBJ2-1, with 13 bases identical to TRBD2. CDR3 length: 14 residues. V was clipped by 1 base and J by 9 bases; unmatched bases: 0. The germline CDR1 and CDR2 sequences are SGHAT and FQNNGV. The CDR3 DNA follows: TGTGCCAGCAGCTTAGGGACTAGCGGGGGTGAGCAGTTCTTC. Its translation is CASSLGTSGGEQFF.

This clonotype was seen a few times. This chain joins TRBV7-9 and TRBJ1-4, with 8 nucleotides matching TRBD1. This CDR3 comprises 18 residues. Germline CDR1 and CDR2: SEHNR and FQNEAQ (reference sequence). V was clipped by 4 bases and J by 7 bases; unmatched bases: 17. CDR3 bases: TGTGCCAGCAGCTCGTCATTTACAGGGGGAAAGCTGAGTGAAAAACTGTTTTTT. This gives the protein CASSSSFTGGKLSEKLFF.

The CDR3, as DNA: TGTGCCAGCAGCCAAACCCTCCGCTTGGGGGGAATGGAGACCCAGTACTTC. It codes for CASSQTLRLGGMETQYF. The rearrangement joins TRBV14 to TRBJ2-5; perhaps TRBD2 as D (6 bases). The length of the CDR3 is 17 residues. CDR1 is SGHDN, CDR2 FVKESK, per germline. V was shortened by 2 bases and J by 5 bases, with 21 bases between the two germline ends.

The chain employs TRBV7-2 and TRBJ2-7, with 11 bases that match TRBD2. The CDR3 runs to 15 residues. Trimming cost V 0 bases and J 6 bases; bases outside gene matches: 4. The germline CDR1 and CDR2 sequences are SGHTA and FQGNSA. The CDR3 region has the DNA TGTGCCAGCAGCTTAGCGGGGACTAGCGGCGCCGAGCAGTACTTC. It encodes CASSLAGTSGAEQYF.

This sequence joins TRBV7-2 and TRBJ2-3; D might be TRBD1 or TRBD2, each matching 6 bases. V lost 2 bases and J lost 2, with 23 bases in between. This CDR3 spans 19 amino acids. CDR1 SGHTA and CDR2 FQGNSA come from the germline V gene. DNA for the CDR3: TGTGCCAGCAGCTTAAAGTTAGGGGGACTTGGGATCGACACAGATACGCAGTATTTT. Translation: CASSLKLGGLGIDTDTQYF.

This clonotype has more than one count but fewer than ten. The J gene is TRBJ2-7, the V gene TRBV27; D perhaps matches TRBD1 (7 bases). Trimming left V 6 bases short and J 5 bases short, with 23 bases between. Germline loops: CDR1 MNHEY, CDR2 SMNVEV (reference sequence). The CDR3 contains 16 residues. In nucleotides, the CDR3 is TGTGCCAGCAGCCCCCAATTGGAGGGGGCGAGGAACGAGCAGTACTTC. Its translation: CASSPQLEGARNEQYF.

This clonotype was observed a handful of times. This chain joins TRBV7-6 and TRBJ2-7; D gene uncertain. V was clipped by 4 bases and J by 4 bases, with 11 bases between them. The CDR3 loop spans 13 amino acids. Germline CDR1 is SGHVS and CDR2 is FNYEAQ. The CDR3 DNA reads TGTGCCAGCAGCTCTGGAATAGAATACGAGCAGTACTTC. This encodes CASSSGIEYEQYF.

CDR3 DNA: TGCAGTGCTGTCCCGGGACTAGCGGGGTTTTGGACAGATACGCAGTATTTT. Encoded protein: CSAVPGLAGFWTDTQYF. The rearrangement uses TRBV20-1 and TRBJ2-3; 13 positions agree with TRBD2. Germline V gene sequence: CDR1 DFQATT, CDR2 SNEGSKA (reference sequence). The ends lost 5 bases at V and 3 bases at J; junction bases unmatched: 11. The CDR3 covers 17 residues.

This chain connects TRBV11-2 to TRBJ2-1; weak D call: TRBD1 (6 bases). V lost 5 bases and J 11 bases, leaving 10 bases between the germline ends. CDR1 and CDR2 (germline): SGHAT, FQNNGV. This CDR3 region has 11 residues. The CDR3 DNA sequence: TGTGCCAGCAGCCTCACAGGGAAGCAGTTCTTC. Translated, it gives CASSLTGKQFF.